The 3 T cell receptor beta chains below all came from one sample that was sequenced in a study of T cell responses to AZD1222 COVID-19 vaccine. Profiling relied on immunoSEQ multiplex PCR, and the TCRdb table lists in-frame clones only, not all of them. The table lists 120,000 or so clones, 90% of them singletons. Sample: peripheral blood, taken on day 0 of AZD1222 vaccination. The receptors come from an adult in good health.

This chain links TRBV28 with TRBJ1-5, with a weak D call TRBD1 (6 bases). CDR3 size: 12 residues. Looked up from germline, CDR1 is MDHEN and CDR2 is SYDVKM. V shed 6 bases and J shed 9 bases, with 12 bases lying between them. The CDR3 DNA reads as TGTGCCAGCAGGACAGGTTCACGGCCCCAGCATTTT. Its protein product is CASRTGSRPQHF.

J is TRBJ2-2 and V is TRBV9; tentatively, D is TRBD1 (6 bases). V lost 2 bases and J 1 base, leaving 6 bases between the germline ends. This CDR3 comprises 14 residues. Germline CDR1 and CDR2: SGDLS and YYNGEE. The CDR3 sequence: CASSVTGNTGELFF. In DNA, the CDR3 is TGTGCCAGCAGCGTGACAGGGAACACCGGGGAGCTGTTTTTT.

The chain links TRBV6-2 or TRBV6-3 to TRBJ1-5, with D unresolved. CDR3 length equals 13 residues. The V end was cut by 0 bases, the J end by 7 bases, with 7 bases between. Germline values: CDR1 MNHEY, CDR2 SVGEGT. Written as DNA, the CDR3 is TGTGCCAGCAGTTACTCAGGGATACAGCCCCAGCATTTT. Its translation: CASSYSGIQPQHF.